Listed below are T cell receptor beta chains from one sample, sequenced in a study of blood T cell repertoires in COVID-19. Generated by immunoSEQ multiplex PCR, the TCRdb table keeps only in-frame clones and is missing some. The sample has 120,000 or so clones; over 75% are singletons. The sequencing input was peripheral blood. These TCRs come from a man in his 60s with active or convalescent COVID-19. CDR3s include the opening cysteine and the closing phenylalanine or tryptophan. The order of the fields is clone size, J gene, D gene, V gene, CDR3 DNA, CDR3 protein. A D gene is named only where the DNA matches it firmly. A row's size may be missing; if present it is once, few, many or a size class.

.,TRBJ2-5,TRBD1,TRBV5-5,TGTGCCAGCAGCTTCGGGGACAGGGGGGTTCGAGAGACCCAGTACTTC,CASSFGDRGVRETQYF
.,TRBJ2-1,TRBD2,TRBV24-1,TGTGCCACCAGTGAGGCCGGGACTATTTCCTACAATGAGCAGTTCTTC,CATSEAGTISYNEQFF
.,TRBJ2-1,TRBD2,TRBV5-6,TGTGCCAGCTTGCTTAGGGGCGGGAGTAGGCATGAGCAGTTCTTC,CASLLRGGSRHEQFF
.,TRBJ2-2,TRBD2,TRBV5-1,TGCGCCACCGCCCCTTGGACTAGCAATGGGGAGCTGTTTTTT,CATAPWTSNGELFF
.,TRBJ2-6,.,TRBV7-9,TGTGCCAGCAGCTTAGCCCACGGCTCTGGGGCCAACGTCCTGACTTTC,CASSLAHGSGANVLTF
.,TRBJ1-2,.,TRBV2,TGTGCCAGCAGCCCAACCCGGGGTGGCTACACCTTC,CASSPTRGGYTF
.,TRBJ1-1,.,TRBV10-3,TGTGCCATCAGTGGAGGAGAGGAAGCTTTCTTT,CAISGGEEAFF
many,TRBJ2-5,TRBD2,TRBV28,TGTGCCAGCAGTTTATCGACTAGCGGGTACCAAGAGACCCAGTACTTC,CASSLSTSGYQETQYF
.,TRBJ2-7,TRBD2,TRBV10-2,TGCGCCAGCAGGACTAGCGGGAGGGCCTCCGAGCAGTACTTC,CASRTSGRASEQYF
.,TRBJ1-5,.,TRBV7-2,TGTGCCAGCAGCTTAGGCGGGGTTCAGCCCCAGCATTTT,CASSLGGVQPQHF
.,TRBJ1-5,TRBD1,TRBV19,TGTGCCACCCTTAGCCCTACAGGGGGGGGGAGCAATCAGCCCCAGCATTTT,CATLSPTGGGSNQPQHF
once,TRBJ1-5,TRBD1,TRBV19,TGTGCCAGTAGTATAGCGACAGGGGGCCAGCCCCAGCATTTT,CASSIATGGQPQHF
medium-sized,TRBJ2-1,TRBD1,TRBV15,TGTGCCACCAGCCCTGAGGCAGGGGGCACCTACAATGAGCAGTTCTTC,CATSPEAGGTYNEQFF
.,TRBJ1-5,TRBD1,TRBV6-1,TGTGCCAGCAGTGACAGGGGGCAGGGGGCACATCAGCCCCAGCATTTT,CASSDRGQGAHQPQHF
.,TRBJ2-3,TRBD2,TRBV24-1,TGTGCCACCAGTGATTTCCGGACTAGCGGCACAGATACGCAGTATTTT,CATSDFRTSGTDTQYF
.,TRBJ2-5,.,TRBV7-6,TGTGCCAGCAGCTCCGACGGGATATTGGGCCAGTACTTC,CASSSDGILGQYF
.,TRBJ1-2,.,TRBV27,TGTGCCAGCAGTCCGAACAGAGACAACTATGGCTACACCTTC,CASSPNRDNYGYTF
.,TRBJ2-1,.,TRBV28,TGTGCCAGCCGTAATCTAGGGGCAGCACTAAACAATGAGCAGTTCTTC,CASRNLGAALNNEQFF
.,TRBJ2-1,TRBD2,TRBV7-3,TGTGCCAGCAGCCGAGGGACTAGCGGCAATGAGCAGTTCTTC,CASSRGTSGNEQFF
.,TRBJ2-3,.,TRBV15,TGTGCCACCAGCAGGGAGGGCCCCGCGGCAGATACGCAGTATTTT,CATSREGPAADTQYF
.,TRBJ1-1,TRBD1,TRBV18,TGTGCCAGCTCACCACAGGCAGGGGGCTACATGAACACTGAAGCTTTCTTT,CASSPQAGGYMNTEAFF
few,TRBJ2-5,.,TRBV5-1,TGCGCCAGCAGCTTGGGACAGGTGGGGGAGACCCAGTACTTC,CASSLGQVGETQYF
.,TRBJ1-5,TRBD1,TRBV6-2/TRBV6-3,TGTGCCAGCAGTAGGTCGGGACAGGGGGCGATTGGCAATCAGCCCCAGCATTTT,CASSRSGQGAIGNQPQHF
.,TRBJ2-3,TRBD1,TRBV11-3,TGTGCCAGCAGCAGACAGGGGTCAGTTGGGACAGATACGCAGTATTTT,CASSRQGSVGTDTQYF
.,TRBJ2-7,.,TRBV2,TGTGCCAGCAGTGAATTACAGATCACCTACGAGCAGTACTTC,CASSELQITYEQYF
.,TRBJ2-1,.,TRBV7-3,TGTGCCAGCAGCTTAACGAGGCAGGGTAGAGGATACAATGAGCAGTTCTTC,CASSLTRQGRGYNEQFF
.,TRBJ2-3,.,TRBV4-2,TGTGCCAGCAGCCAAGATCTAACAGGTACAGATACGCAGTATTTT,CASSQDLTGTDTQYF
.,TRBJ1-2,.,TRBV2,TGTGCCAGCAGGCAGGCGGGGGGCTACACCTTC,CASRQAGGYTF
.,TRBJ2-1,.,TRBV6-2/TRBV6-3,TGTGCCAGCAGCCCGAGGATACGGGGGACCTCCTACAATGAGCAGTTCTTC,CASSPRIRGTSYNEQFF
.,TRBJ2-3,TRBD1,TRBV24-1,TGTGCCACCGGAGAGGGGACAGGGCTCGATACGCAGTATTTT,CATGEGTGLDTQYF
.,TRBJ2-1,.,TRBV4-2,TGTGCCAGCAGCGCATATGGCCAGGACAATGAGCAGTTCTTC,CASSAYGQDNEQFF
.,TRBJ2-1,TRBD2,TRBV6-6,TGTGCCAGCAGTTACCTAGGGACTAGTGATGAGCAGTTCTTC,CASSYLGTSDEQFF
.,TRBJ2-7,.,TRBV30,TGTGCCTGGAGTGTAATTTCCGGCGAGCAGTACTTC,CAWSVISGEQYF
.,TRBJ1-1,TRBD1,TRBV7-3,TGTGCCAGCAGCTCGACAGGGGGCTACACTGAAGCTTTCTTT,CASSSTGGYTEAFF
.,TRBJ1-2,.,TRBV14,TGTGCCAGCAGCCTCTTCCCCGGGTGGAACTATGGCTACACCTTC,CASSLFPGWNYGYTF
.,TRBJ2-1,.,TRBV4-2,TGTGCCAGCAGCCAAGATGGGGATGGGCAGGGGAACGTTGAGCAGTTCTTC,CASSQDGDGQGNVEQFF
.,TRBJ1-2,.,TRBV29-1,TGCAGCGTCTCACAGGGAAGCTATGGCTACACCTTC,CSVSQGSYGYTF
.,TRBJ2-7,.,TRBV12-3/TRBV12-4,TGTGCCAGCAGTTTAAGAGTCTACGAGCAGTACTTC,CASSLRVYEQYF
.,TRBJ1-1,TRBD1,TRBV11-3,TGTGCCAGCAGCGAGAGGACAGGGGAGGGAACTGAAGCTTTCTTT,CASSERTGEGTEAFF
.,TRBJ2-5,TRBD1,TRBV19,TGTGCCAGTAGTGGAAACAGGGGGGAGACCCAGTACTTC,CASSGNRGETQYF
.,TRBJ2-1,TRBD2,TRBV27,TGTGCCAGCAGCCCACCGTCGGGACTAGGAAAATACAATGAGCAGTTCTTC,CASSPPSGLGKYNEQFF
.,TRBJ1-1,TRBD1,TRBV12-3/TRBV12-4,TGTGCCAGTCGGGACAGTCCCAAACCTGAAGCTTTCTTT,CASRDSPKPEAFF
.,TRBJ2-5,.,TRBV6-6,TGTGCCAGCAGCTACCCCCCCGATGGGCCCAAGAGAGGGTACCAAGAGACCCAGTACTTC,CASSYPPDGPKRGYQETQYF
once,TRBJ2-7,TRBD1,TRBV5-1,TGCGCCAGCAGCACGCCGGGACAGGGGGCGCGTGAGCAGTACTTC,CASSTPGQGAREQYF
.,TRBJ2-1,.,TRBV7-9,TGTGCCAGCGCCGGGCGGGCCAGCTCCTACAATGAGCAGTTCTTC,CASAGRASSYNEQFF
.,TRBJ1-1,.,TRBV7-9,TGTGCCAGCAGCAGGGACACGAACGGGGAAGCTTTCTTT,CASSRDTNGEAFF
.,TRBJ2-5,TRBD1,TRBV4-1,TGCGCCAGCAGCCAAGAGGGACAGGGGCGCGAGACCCAGTACTTC,CASSQEGQGRETQYF
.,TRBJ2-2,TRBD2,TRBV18,TGTGCCAGCTTCCTAGGTAGCGGGAGATGGAAGGACACCGGGGAGCTGTTTTTT,CASFLGSGRWKDTGELFF
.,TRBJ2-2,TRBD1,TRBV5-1,TGCGCCAGCAGCTTGGCTGGGACAGGGTTTTCCACCGGGGAGCTGTTTTTT,CASSLAGTGFSTGELFF
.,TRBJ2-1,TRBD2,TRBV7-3,TGTGCCAGCAGCTTAATGGGCGGGAGGGGTGGCAATGAGCAGTTCTTC,CASSLMGGRGGNEQFF
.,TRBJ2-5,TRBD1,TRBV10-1,TGCGCCTGCCGTCGACAGGGGGGCTCGGAGACCCAGTACTTC,CACRRQGGSETQYF
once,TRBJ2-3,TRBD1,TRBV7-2,TGTGCCAGCAGCTCCTCCGGGACAGGCACAGATACGCAGTATTTT,CASSSSGTGTDTQYF
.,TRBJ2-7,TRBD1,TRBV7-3,TGTGCCAGCAGCCCATCGACAGGGAGCTCCTACGAGCAGTACTTC,CASSPSTGSSYEQYF
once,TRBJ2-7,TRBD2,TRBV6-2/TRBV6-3,TGTGCCAGCAGTCCACTCGAGTTAGCGGGAGCCATCTACGAGCAGTACTTC,CASSPLELAGAIYEQYF